This T cell receptor (beta chain) originates from a study of blood T cell repertoires in COVID-19 (dated by TCRdb to between 2020 and 2021). About the study as a whole: Samples covering the acute and convalescent phases of COVID-19 were provided by collaborators in the United States, Italy and Spain. The material from the prospective study consisted of cDNA or gDNA derived from T cells, B-cell-depleted T cells, or PBMCs. The dataset comprised deeply sampled blood TCRbeta repertoires from subjects exposed to, actively infected with, or recovered from COVID-19. The repertoires were released in a freely available public database intended as a resource for research on the immune response to SARS-CoV-2. Samples came from the ongoing ImmuneRACE study (first 160 participants) plus 1,254 subjects from 6 global collaborators. Sample metadata almost always included a de-identified subject ID, COVID-19 status, age in years and sex. Where HLA class I and class II types were available, the types were taken from metadata supplied by the sample provider, not from assay-based typing. Broad study findings and their caveats: The amount of clinical and demographic metadata varied by source and participant and was provided uncurated.

TCRbeta CDR3 regions were amplified from genomic DNA by means of the immunoSEQ Assay, a bias-controlled multiplex PCR. Under the source paper's analysis protocol: Nucleated cell counts per sample were estimated from amplification of reference gene primers within the assay. Sequence reads were collapsed and filtered to measure the absolute abundance of every unique TCRbeta CDR3 rearrangement. For each sample, productive Simpson clonality was calculated as the square root of Simpson's diversity index across productive rearrangements. TCRdb took this table from immuneACCESS and kept in-frame rearrangements with V and J called. Such tables lack part of the clones; where checked against another copy, unresolved V genes explain under half of the gap, and the rest is unexplained. The D gene and trimming were derived from the DNA, and the V and J assignments and clone size from that table. The sample data list around 200,000 clones, and around 85% of these were observed just once. The leading ten clones occupy roughly 20% of the sample.

About this clone: What this receptor recognizes is not known. Base qualities were left out, and no much larger clone turns up one base away.

The germline V gene yields SGHTA for CDR1 and FQGNSA for CDR2. Trimming at the junction amounts to 1 base on V and 2 bases on J, and the germline ends lie 11 bases apart. Counted from cysteine to phenylalanine, this CDR3 has 15 amino acids. Only CDR3 DNA is held: 45 bases, read in frame from base 1. Collaborating institutions collected whole blood in K2EDTA tubes following their own protocols. Collaborator samples were shipped for TCRbeta analysis as frozen whole blood, isolated PBMCs, or DNA extracted from either sample type. Sample: peripheral blood. The sequence was obtained from a man between 65 and 80 years old with active or convalescent COVID-19. This chain is built from TRBV7-2 and TRBJ2-5; the D gene remains uncertain. The nucleotide sequence reads as follows: TGTGCCAGCAGCTTAGTTATAGCATTTCAAGAGACCCAGTACTTC. The encoded protein is CASSLVIAFQETQYF.